This T cell receptor beta chain was identified during a study of response to subunit inactivated influenza vaccine. A single record per CDR3 protein comes from TCRdb applying MiXCR to the RT-PCR reads. Found here are around 500,000 distinct CDR3 sequences, roughly 9.8% of them singletons; the top ten hold around 12%. Comment on this clonotype: Its antigen is undetermined.

Points from the study as a whole: After each seasonal influenza vaccination, few new T cells are recruited, the authors suggested.

V lost 6 bases and J 13 bases, leaving 16 bases between the germline ends. Germline values: CDR1 SGHTA, CDR2 FQGNSA. The CDR3 covers 12 residues. The TCR was taken from a man in his fifties who received an inactivated influenza vaccine. The rearrangement links TRBV7-2 to TRBJ2-1; perhaps TRBD1 as D (5 bases). The material was PBMCs from blood, obtained roughly 45 days after vaccination. The CDR3 sequence: CASRVRDMHQFF. The CDR3 DNA sequence: TGTGCCAGCAGAGTCAGGGATATGCATCAGTTCTTC.